Following are 9 T cell receptor beta chains from one sample sequenced in a study of shared clonotypes between healthy human individuals. Assay used: immunoSEQ multiplex PCR; TCRdb lists only in-frame clones, some missing. The sample lists around 500,000 clones; 70% to 80% were seen once. Material: PBMCs. The receptors originated from a woman aged 40 to 50 in good health. Some clones in this sample may be carry-over from other donors' samples.

This clone was recorded a few times. The CDR3 nucleotides are TGTGCCAGCAGTGAGGACAGGGTCAGCATTCAGTACTTC. It yields the protein CASSEDRVSIQYF. V gene TRBV6-5 combines with J gene TRBJ2-4; 8 bases are shared with TRBD1. The CDR3 extends over 13 amino acids. Germline V CDR1 and CDR2: MNHEY, SVGAGI. Trimming took 5 bases from V and 9 from J; bases not matched to a gene: 6.

This clone was found a few times. In nucleotides, the CDR3 is TGTGCCATCAGTGTCGGCGGGTTGGGCGGGGAGCTGTTTTTT. Protein product: CAISVGGLGGELFF. The chain carries TRBV10-3 and TRBJ2-2, with a possible D match to TRBD2 (5 bases). CDR3 length: 14 residues. V was shortened by 4 bases and J by 7 bases, with 13 bases between the two germline ends. Per germline, CDR1 ENHRY and CDR2 SYGVKD.

The chain is built from TRBV5-1 and TRBJ2-1; 8 bases fit TRBD2. CDR3 length: 14 amino acids. J gave up 4 bases and V 4 bases, and 4 bases lay outside the gene matches. Germline CDR1 SGHRS, CDR2 YFSETQ. CDR3 nucleotide sequence: TGCGCCAGCAGCAGAGCGGGAGTGTACAATGAGCAGTTCTTC. The encoded protein is CASSRAGVYNEQFF.

V and J are TRBV28 and TRBJ1-3, with 10 bases that match TRBD1. Germline assignment: CDR1 MDHEN and CDR2 SYDVKM. With V trimmed by 3 bases and J by 2 bases, 4 bases remained unmatched. There are 16 residues in the CDR3. The CDR3 region has the DNA TGTGCCAGCAGTTTCGTGGGACAGGGGACTGGAAACACCATATATTTT. Translated, it gives CASSFVGQGTGNTIYF. The variable domain in full, with the rest retrieved from reference TRBV28 and TRBJ1-3, is DVKVTQSSRYLVKRTGEKVFLECVQDMDHENMFWYRQDPGLGLRLIYFSYDVKMKEKGDIPEGYSVSREKKERFSLILESASTNQTSMYLCASSFVGQGTGNTIYFGEGSWLTVV.

The chain links TRBV2 to TRBJ2-1; TRBD2 is a possible D gene (6 bases). The CDR3 loop spans 14 amino acids. Trimming took off 6 bases at V and 4 bases at J, with 13 bases between the two ends. Germline loops: CDR1 SNHLY, CDR2 FYNNEI. The CDR3 sequence: CASREGNPYNEQFF. The CDR3 DNA follows: TGTGCCAGCAGGGAGGGGAACCCTTACAATGAGCAGTTCTTC.

The chain recombines TRBV2 with TRBJ1-1; D is unclear. V shed 2 bases and J shed 4 bases, with 14 bases lying between them. This CDR3 region has 15 residues. Germline V gene sequence: CDR1 SNHLY, CDR2 FYNNEI. CDR3 residues: CASSELGGEGTEAFF. CDR3 bases: TGTGCCAGCAGTGAATTAGGTGGGGAGGGCACTGAAGCTTTCTTT.

The chain uses TRBV7-6 and TRBJ1-4; D uncertain. The CDR3 contains 13 residues. Germline values: CDR1 SGHVS, CDR2 FNYEAQ. Trimming left V 1 base short and J 7 bases short, with 7 bases between. CDR3 coding DNA: TGTGCCAGCAGCTTAGGTCATTTTGAAAAACTGTTTTTT. Protein product: CASSLGHFEKLFF.

The rearrangement joins TRBV11-2 to TRBJ2-7; unclear D gene. The CDR3 runs to 15 residues. The V gene lost 2 bases and the J gene lost 0 bases, with 11 bases spanning the gap. Germline V lookup: CDR1 SGHAT, CDR2 FQNNGV. CDR3 in amino acids: CASSLNRAGSYEQYF. In DNA, the CDR3 is TGTGCCAGCAGCTTAAATCGGGCCGGCTCCTACGAGCAGTACTTC. Looking up the rest from reference TRBV11-2 and TRBJ2-7 gives the full variable domain: EAGVAQSPRYKIIEKRQSVAFWCNPISGHATLYWYQQILGQGPKLLIQFQNNGVVDDSQLPKDRFSAERLKGVDSTLKIQPAKLEDSAVYLCASSLNRAGSYEQYFGPGTRLTVT.

DNA for the CDR3: TGTGCCACTAGGCGTACACGGACCTATGGCTACACCTTC. This gives the protein CATRRTRTYGYTF. The rearrangement uses TRBV6-1 and TRBJ1-2; D gene ambiguous. Germline assignment: CDR1 MNHNS and CDR2 SASEGT. The V end was cut by 10 bases, the J end by 4 bases, with 16 bases between. The CDR3 length is 13 residues.